These T cell receptor beta chains were read from a single sample in a study of CD8 T cells in ankylosing spondylitis. MiXCR was run by TCRdb on the 5' RACE reads, yielding one entry per CDR3 protein. The sample has some 140,000 distinct CDR3 sequences, 6.5% to 8.5% seen once. The sequenced sample consisted of synovial fluid, either unsorted or a sorted T cell fraction (not recorded which). The receptors here all came from a male donor with ankylosing spondylitis. The CDR3 runs from the conserved cysteine through the conserved F or W. The order of the fields is V gene, clone size, J gene, CDR3 length, D gene, CDR3 protein, CDR3 DNA. A D gene is named only where the DNA matches it firmly. Clone size is given for some rows only: seen once, a few or many times, or a class if the clone is expanded.

>TRBV7-2|many|TRBJ1-2|16|NA
CASSSQRGRINYGYTF
TGTGCCAGCAGCTCCCAACGAGGACGGATTAACTATGGCTACACCTTC
>TRBV2|NA|TRBJ1-3|18|NA
CTSSPGWGTGMVGNTIYF
TGTACCAGCAGTCCGGGTTGGGGAACAGGGATGGTTGGAAACACCATATATTTT
>TRBV20-1|many|TRBJ2-5|13|NA
CSASNEPRETQYF
TGCAGTGCTAGCAACGAACCCCGGGAGACCCAGTACTTC
>TRBV12-3/TRBV12-4|many|TRBJ1-1|13|NA
CASSLTKNTEAFF
TGTGCCAGCAGTTTGACTAAGAACACTGAAGCTTTCTTT
>TRBV29-1|NA|TRBJ1-1|12|TRBD1
CSAGTGGFEAFF
TGCAGCGCTGGGACAGGGGGCTTTGAAGCTTTCTTT
>TRBV12-3/TRBV12-4|many|TRBJ1-2|15|TRBD1
CASSFTLQGVYGYTF
TGTGCCAGCAGTTTTACCCTGCAGGGGGTCTATGGCTACACCTTC
>TRBV20-1|many|TRBJ2-2|12|NA
CSASVVAGELFF
TGCAGTGCTAGCGTCGTGGCCGGGGAGCTGTTTTTT
>TRBV5-6|few|TRBJ2-1|16|NA
CASSEEGGTLYNEQFF
TGTGCCAGCAGCGAAGAAGGCGGGACCCTTTACAATGAGCAGTTCTTC
>TRBV5-1|few|TRBJ1-3|16|NA
CASSQEPGDSGNTIYF
TGCGCCAGCAGCCAGGAACCAGGGGACTCTGGAAACACCATATATTTT
>TRBV4-3|few|TRBJ2-3|15|TRBD2
CASSQLAGEGDTQYF
TGCGCCAGCAGCCAATTAGCGGGAGAAGGGGATACGCAGTATTTT
>TRBV24-1|few|TRBJ1-2|15|TRBD1
CATSDEGTGGLGYTF
TGTGCCACCAGTGATGAGGGGACAGGGGGCCTCGGCTACACCTTC
>TRBV5-4|NA|TRBJ2-1|13|NA
CASSWAPTNEQFF
TGTGCCAGCAGCTGGGCCCCGACTAACGAGCAGTTCTTC
>TRBV27|many|TRBJ1-4|16|TRBD1
CASSPQGGGHDEKLFF
TGTGCCAGCAGTCCCCAGGGGGGGGGGCACGACGAAAAACTGTTTTTT
>TRBV3-1|few|TRBJ1-1|13|NA
CASSHRGNTEAFF
TGTGCCAGCAGCCACAGGGGGAACACTGAAGCTTTCTTT
>TRBV19|NA|TRBJ1-1|14|NA
CASSIQGMNTEAFF
TGTGCCAGTAGTATACAGGGCATGAACACTGAAGCTTTCTTT
>TRBV5-1|many|TRBJ1-4|16|NA
CASSLGAVGTNEKLFF
TGCGCCAGCAGCTTGGGAGCTGTGGGGACTAATGAAAAACTGTTTTTT
>TRBV5-1|many|TRBJ1-1|14|NA
CASSLVVQKGEAFF
TGCGCCAGCAGCTTGGTCGTCCAAAAGGGTGAAGCTTTCTTT
>TRBV3-1|few|TRBJ2-3|20|TRBD2
CASSPLLGRSRGEYTDTQYF
TGTGCCAGCAGCCCACTCCTCGGCCGGTCGCGGGGGGAATATACAGATACGCAGTATTTT
>TRBV6-5|many|TRBJ2-1|15|NA
CASSYGGTAYNEQFF
TGTGCCAGCAGTTACGGCGGGACAGCCTACAATGAGCAGTTCTTC
>TRBV7-8|many|TRBJ2-2|17|NA
CASSLRSTATNTGELFF
TGTGCCAGCAGCTTAAGGTCGACCGCAACGAACACCGGGGAGCTGTTTTTT